The next 9 T cell receptor beta chains were all read from a single sample in a study of T-cell reconstitution after alpha-beta-depleted transplantation in children. Study results and limitations: Several hundred rapidly expanded clones from non-depleted graft cells reportedly supplied alpha-beta T cells about two months post-transplant.

Their cognate antigens are unknown. The TCRbeta library was prepared with unique molecular identifiers. TCRdb analysed the PCR reads with MiXCR anew, one entry per CDR3 protein. This sample has roughly 30,000 distinct CDR3 sequences, with approximately 6.9% found just once. The sequenced sample was peripheral blood, obtained 60 days after TCRalphabeta/CD19-depleted stem cell transplant. Receptors originate from a child younger than two who had a stem cell transplant for acute myeloid leukemia, so the T cells may come from the graft donor.

By proportion, this clonotype is medium-sized. The chain combines TRBV7-9 with TRBJ2-3; TRBD1 agrees at 7 bases. The CDR3 spans 16 residues. The germline V gene encodes CDR1 SEHNR and CDR2 FQNEAQ (reference sequence). V lost 1 base, J lost 0 bases, and 4 bases stayed unmatched. CDR3 protein: CASSLDRGPSTDTQYF. In DNA, the CDR3 is TGTGCCAGCAGCTTAGACAGGGGACCAAGCACAGATACGCAGTATTTT.

This clonotype was picked up many times. The J gene is TRBJ1-5, the V gene TRBV28; D unclear. V was clipped by 3 bases and J by 3 bases, with 9 bases between them. Germline V gives CDR1 MDHEN, CDR2 SYDVKM. This CDR3 has 14 residues. This CDR3 is CASSFAGFNQPQHF. CDR3 DNA: TGTGCCAGCAGTTTTGCAGGTTTCAATCAGCCCCAGCATTTT.

This clonotype was seen at least ten times. CDR3 protein: CASSQDKGPGRKYNEQFF. CDR3 nucleotide sequence: TGCGCCAGCAGCCAAGATAAGGGACCCGGGAGGAAGTACAATGAGCAGTTCTTC. This chain joins TRBV4-3 and TRBJ2-1, with TRBD2 matching 7 bases. V gave up 0 bases and J gave up 4 bases; unmatched junction bases: 12. The CDR3 extends over 18 amino acids. In germline, CDR1 is LGHNA, CDR2 YSLEER.

This sequence joins TRBV21-1 and TRBJ2-1; the table gives TRBD1 as D, unverified against the DNA. TRBV21-1 is a pseudogene segment. This CDR3 contains 14 residues. CDR3 nucleotide sequence: TGTGCCAGCAGCCCCGGACAGGGAATAAATGAGCAGTTCTTC. Translating it yields CASSPGQGINEQFF.

The table lists this clonotype with many counts. The rearrangement joins TRBV24-1 to TRBJ2-2; 14 bases align to TRBD2. The CDR3 spans 17 residues. Losses at the gene ends were 4 bases for V and 4 bases for J; bases not matched to a gene: 4. Germline V lookup: CDR1 KGHDR, CDR2 SFDVKD. CDR3: CATSDIGLAGGTGELFF. The CDR3 bases are TGTGCCACCAGTGACATTGGACTAGCGGGAGGCACCGGGGAGCTGTTTTTT.

This clonotype was detected many times. The J gene is TRBJ2-3, the V gene TRBV15, with 8 nucleotides matching TRBD2. V lost 8 bases to trimming and J lost 3 bases; unmatched junction nucleotides: 13. Germline lookup yields CDR1 LNHNV and CDR2 YYDKDF (reference sequence). This CDR3 comprises 16 residues. DNA of the CDR3: TGTGCCACCCGCGGGGGGCCCTACCAGATGACAGATACGCAGTATTTT. Protein: CATRGGPYQMTDTQYF.

This clonotype has ten or more counts. The rearrangement joins TRBV2 to TRBJ2-7, with D tentatively TRBD1 (7 bases). Trimming cost V 8 bases and J 0 bases, with 11 bases left between them. This CDR3 spans 13 amino acids. Germline-derived CDR1 and CDR2 are SNHLY and FYNNEI. This chain's CDR3 is CASGGDSSYEQYF. In nucleotides, the CDR3 is TGTGCCAGCGGCGGGGACAGCTCCTACGAGCAGTACTTC.

This clonotype was picked up many times. The rearrangement joins TRBV3-1 to TRBJ2-7, with D perhaps TRBD2 (5 bases). The V end lost 4 bases, the J end lost 6 bases, and 13 bases lay between the germline ends. Germline CDR1 LGHDT, CDR2 YNNKEL (reference sequence). CDR3 length: 13 residues. The CDR3 coding sequence is TGTGCCAGCAGCCGCCGGGGAGAGGTCGAGCAGTACTTC. This codes for CASSRRGEVEQYF.

At least ten counts were recorded for this clonotype. The chain couples TRBV7-9 to TRBJ1-1, with a weak D call TRBD1 (6 bases). This CDR3 comprises 14 residues. Germline V gene data show CDR1 as SEHNR and CDR2 as FQNEAQ (reference sequence). V shed 2 bases and J shed 5 bases, with 12 bases lying between them. This chain's CDR3 is CASSLWDTSTEAFF. The CDR3 bases are TGTGCCAGCAGCTTATGGGACACTAGTACTGAAGCTTTCTTT.